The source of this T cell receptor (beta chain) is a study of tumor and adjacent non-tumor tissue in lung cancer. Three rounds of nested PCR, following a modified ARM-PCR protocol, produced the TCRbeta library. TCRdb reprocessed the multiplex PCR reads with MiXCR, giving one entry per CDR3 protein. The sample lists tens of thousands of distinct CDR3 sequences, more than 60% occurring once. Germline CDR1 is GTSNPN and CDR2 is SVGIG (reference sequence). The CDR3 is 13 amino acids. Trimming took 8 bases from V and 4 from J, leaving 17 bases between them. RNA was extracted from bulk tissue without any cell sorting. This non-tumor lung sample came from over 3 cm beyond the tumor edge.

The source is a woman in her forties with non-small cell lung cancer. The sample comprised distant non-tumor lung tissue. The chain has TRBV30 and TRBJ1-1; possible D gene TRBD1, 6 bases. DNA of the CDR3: TGTGCCGGACGAACTGGGGGCAGCACTGAAGCTTTCTTT. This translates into CAGRTGGSTEAFF.